This T cell receptor beta chain comes out of a study of beta chain features in type 1 diabetes. The study, taken as a whole, reports: There was a possibility that cDNA sequencing over-represented cells with high TCR expression.

The CDR3 length is 15 residues. The germline V gene encodes CDR1 MNHEY and CDR2 SVGAGI. Trimming stripped 4 bases from V and 3 bases from J, with 16 bases between. The entirety of the isolated RNA underwent reverse transcription, so expressed TCRB transcripts were sequenced. This table comes from immunoSEQ multiplex PCR, and its TCRdb copy is limited to in-frame clones, with some not included. The repertoire includes 240,000 or so clones, about 71% of them detected once, and around 0.05% sits in the top ten. Every single donor gave one heparinised blood draw, and these averaged about 116 mL. Populations obtained by sorting all exceeded 95% purity. This clone was recorded a few times. Antigen: not known.

The TCR sequence derives from a man younger than 45 in good health. Sequencing used naive CD4+ T cells from blood. This chain links TRBV6-5 with TRBJ2-7; no clear D gene. CDR3 protein: CASSFDSGPNYEQYF. CDR3 coding DNA: TGTGCCAGCAGTTTCGACTCCGGACCCAACTACGAGCAGTACTTC.